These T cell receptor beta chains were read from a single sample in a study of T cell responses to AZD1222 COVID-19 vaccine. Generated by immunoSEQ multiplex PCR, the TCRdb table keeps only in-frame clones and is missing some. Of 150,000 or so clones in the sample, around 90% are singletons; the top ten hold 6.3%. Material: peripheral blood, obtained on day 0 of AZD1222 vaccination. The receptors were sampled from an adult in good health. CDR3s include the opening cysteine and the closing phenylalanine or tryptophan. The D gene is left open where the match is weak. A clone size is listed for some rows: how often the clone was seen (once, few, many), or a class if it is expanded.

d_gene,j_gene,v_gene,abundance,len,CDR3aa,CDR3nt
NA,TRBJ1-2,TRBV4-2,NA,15,CASSPLGVSVEGYTF,TGTGCCAGCAGCCCCCTGGGGGTTTCGGTGGAAGGCTACACCTTC
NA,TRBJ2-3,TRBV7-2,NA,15,CASSFMWASSVTQYF,TGTGCCAGCAGCTTCATGTGGGCTAGCTCAGTTACGCAGTATTTT
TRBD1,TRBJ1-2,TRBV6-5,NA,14,CASRALDRGYGYTF,TGTGCCAGCAGAGCGTTGGACAGGGGCTATGGCTACACCTTC
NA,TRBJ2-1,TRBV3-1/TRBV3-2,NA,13,CASSQDRLHEQFF,TGTGCCAGCAGCCAAGATCGATTACATGAGCAGTTCTTC
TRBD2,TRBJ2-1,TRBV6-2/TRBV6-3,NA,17,CASSKPGLAGGRYEQFF,TGTGCCAGCAGTAAACCGGGACTAGCGGGGGGGCGATATGAGCAGTTCTTC
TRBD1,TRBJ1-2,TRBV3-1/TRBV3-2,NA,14,CASSQVGTAYGYTF,TGTGCCAGCAGCCAAGTGGGGACAGCCTATGGCTACACCTTC
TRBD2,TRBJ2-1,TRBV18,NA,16,CASSPPGTSGPNEQFF,TGTGCCAGCTCACCTCCAGGGACTAGCGGTCCCAATGAGCAGTTCTTC
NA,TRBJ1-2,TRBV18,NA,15,CASSPARAYNYGYTF,TGTGCCAGCTCACCAGCCAGAGCATACAACTATGGCTACACCTTC
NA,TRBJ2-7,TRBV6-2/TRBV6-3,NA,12,CASGRGPYEQYF,TGTGCCAGCGGCCGTGGTCCCTACGAGCAGTACTTC
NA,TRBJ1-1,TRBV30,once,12,CAWSPGFGKAFF,TGTGCCTGGAGTCCAGGGTTTGGGAAAGCTTTCTTT
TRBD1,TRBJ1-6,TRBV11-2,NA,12,CASSLDQGASHF,TGTGCCAGCAGCTTAGATCAGGGGGCTTCCCACTTT
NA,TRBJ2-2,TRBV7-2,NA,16,CASSLDGARNTGELFF,TGTGCCAGCAGCTTAGATGGGGCGAGGAACACCGGGGAGCTGTTTTTT
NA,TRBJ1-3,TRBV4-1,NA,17,CASSQVLGDSSGNTIYF,TGCGCCAGCAGCCAAGTCCTGGGGGATAGCTCTGGAAACACCATATATTTT
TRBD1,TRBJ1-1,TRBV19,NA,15,CASSIWGQSNTEAFF,TGTGCCAGTAGTATTTGGGGACAGTCCAACACTGAAGCTTTCTTT
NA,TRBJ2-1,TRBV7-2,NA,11,CASSPWYEQFF,TGTGCCAGCAGCCCGTGGTATGAGCAGTTCTTC
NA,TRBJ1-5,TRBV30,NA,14,CAWSTTGKGQPQHF,TGTGCCTGGAGTACCACGGGCAAGGGTCAGCCCCAGCATTTT